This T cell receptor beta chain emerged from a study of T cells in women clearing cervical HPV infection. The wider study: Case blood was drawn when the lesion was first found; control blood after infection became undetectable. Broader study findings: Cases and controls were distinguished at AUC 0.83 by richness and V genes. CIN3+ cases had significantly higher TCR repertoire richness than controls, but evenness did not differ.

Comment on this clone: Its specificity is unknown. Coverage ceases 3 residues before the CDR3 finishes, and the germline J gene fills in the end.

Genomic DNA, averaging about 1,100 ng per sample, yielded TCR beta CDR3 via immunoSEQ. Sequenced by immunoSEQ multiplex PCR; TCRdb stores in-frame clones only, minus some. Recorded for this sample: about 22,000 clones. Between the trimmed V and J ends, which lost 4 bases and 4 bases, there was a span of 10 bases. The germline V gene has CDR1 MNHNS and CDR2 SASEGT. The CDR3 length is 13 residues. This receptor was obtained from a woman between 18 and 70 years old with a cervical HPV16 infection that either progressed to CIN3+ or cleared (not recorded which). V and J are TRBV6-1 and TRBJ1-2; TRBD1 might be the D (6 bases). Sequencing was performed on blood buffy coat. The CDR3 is CASSAGQTYGYTF. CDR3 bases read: TGTGCCAGCAGTGCAGGACAGACCTATGGC.